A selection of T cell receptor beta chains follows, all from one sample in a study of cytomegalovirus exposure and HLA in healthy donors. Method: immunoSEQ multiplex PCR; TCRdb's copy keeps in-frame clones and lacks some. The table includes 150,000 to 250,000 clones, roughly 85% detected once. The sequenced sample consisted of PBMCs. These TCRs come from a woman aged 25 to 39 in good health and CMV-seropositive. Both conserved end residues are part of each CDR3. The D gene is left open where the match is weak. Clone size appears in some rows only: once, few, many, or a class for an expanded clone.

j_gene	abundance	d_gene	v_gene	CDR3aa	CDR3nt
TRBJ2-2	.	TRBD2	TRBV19	CASSLQLADHTGELFF	TGTGCCAGTAGCCTTCAACTAGCGGACCACACCGGGGAGCTGTTTTTT
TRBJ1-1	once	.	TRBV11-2	CASSFSRGGTEAFF	TGTGCCAGCAGCTTCTCCAGGGGCGGGACTGAAGCTTTCTTT
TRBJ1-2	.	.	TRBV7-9	CASSLPGGYGYTF	TGTGCCAGCAGCTTACCGGGTGGCTATGGCTACACCTTC
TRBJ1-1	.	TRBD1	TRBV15	CATSRDLGQGAEAFF	TGTGCCACCAGCAGAGATTTGGGACAGGGGGCCGAAGCTTTCTTT
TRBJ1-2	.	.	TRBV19	CASSQGDYGYTF	TGTGCCAGTAGCCAAGGGGACTATGGCTACACCTTC
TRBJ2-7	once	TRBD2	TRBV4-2	CASSQAGTSGGYEQYF	TGTGCCAGCAGCCAGGCTGGGACTAGCGGGGGCTACGAGCAGTACTTC
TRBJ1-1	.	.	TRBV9	CASSVVPTVSLNTEAFF	TGTGCCAGCAGCGTAGTCCCCACAGTCAGCCTGAACACTGAAGCTTTCTTT
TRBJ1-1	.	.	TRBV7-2	CASSPFGELNTEAFF	TGTGCCAGCAGCCCCTTCGGGGAGTTGAACACTGAAGCTTTCTTT
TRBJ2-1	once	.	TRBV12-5	CASGLSRENEQFF	TGTGCTAGTGGTTTGTCCAGGGAAAATGAGCAGTTCTTC
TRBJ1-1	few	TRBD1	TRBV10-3	CAIRDRASDTEAFF	TGTGCCATCAGGGACAGGGCGTCGGACACTGAAGCTTTCTTT
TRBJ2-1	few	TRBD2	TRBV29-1	CSVRVSGGSEQFF	TGCAGCGTTCGCGTCAGCGGGGGCTCGGAGCAGTTCTTC